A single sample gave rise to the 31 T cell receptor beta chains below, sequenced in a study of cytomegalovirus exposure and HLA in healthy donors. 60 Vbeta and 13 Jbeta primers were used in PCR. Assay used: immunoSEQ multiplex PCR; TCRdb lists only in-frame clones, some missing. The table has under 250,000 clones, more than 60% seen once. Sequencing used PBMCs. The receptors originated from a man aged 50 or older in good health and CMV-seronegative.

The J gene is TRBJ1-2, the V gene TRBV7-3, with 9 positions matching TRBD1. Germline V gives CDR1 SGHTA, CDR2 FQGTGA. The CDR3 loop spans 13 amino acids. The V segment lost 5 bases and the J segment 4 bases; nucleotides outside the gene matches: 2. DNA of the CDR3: TGTGCCAGCAGCGGACAGGGGTTCTATGGCTACACCTTC. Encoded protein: CASSGQGFYGYTF.

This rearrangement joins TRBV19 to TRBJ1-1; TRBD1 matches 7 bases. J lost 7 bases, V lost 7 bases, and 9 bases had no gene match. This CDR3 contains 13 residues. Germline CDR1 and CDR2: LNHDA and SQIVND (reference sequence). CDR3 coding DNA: TGTGCCAGTATTCGTGACAGGGTCGGTGAAGCTTTCTTT. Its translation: CASIRDRVGEAFF.

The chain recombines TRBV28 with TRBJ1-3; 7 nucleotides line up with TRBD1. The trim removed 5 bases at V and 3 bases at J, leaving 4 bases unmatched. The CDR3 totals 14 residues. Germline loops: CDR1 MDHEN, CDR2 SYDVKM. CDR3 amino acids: CASSPGTDGNTIYF. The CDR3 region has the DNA TGTGCCAGCAGTCCCGGGACAGATGGAAACACCATATATTTT.

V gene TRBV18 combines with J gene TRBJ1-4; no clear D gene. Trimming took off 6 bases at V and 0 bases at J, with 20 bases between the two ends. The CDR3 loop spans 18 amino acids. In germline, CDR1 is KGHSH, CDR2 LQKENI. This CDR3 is CASSSKRQTQTTNEKLFF. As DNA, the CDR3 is TGTGCCAGCTCTTCCAAAAGGCAGACTCAAACAACTAATGAAAAACTGTTTTTT.

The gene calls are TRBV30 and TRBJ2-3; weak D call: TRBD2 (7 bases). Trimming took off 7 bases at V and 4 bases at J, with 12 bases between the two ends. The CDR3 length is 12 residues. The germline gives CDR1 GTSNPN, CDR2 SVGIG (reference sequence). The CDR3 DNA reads TGTGCCTTGGGGGAGGGGGCAGATACGCAGTATTTT. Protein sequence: CALGEGADTQYF.

CDR3 bases: TGTGCCAGCAGCTTAAGCAGGGGCACAGATACGCAGTATTTT. This sequence encodes CASSLSRGTDTQYF. V and J are TRBV11-3 and TRBJ2-3; D possibly corresponds to TRBD1 (5 bases). The CDR3 consists of 14 residues. Germline loops: CDR1 SGHNT, CDR2 YENEEA. Trimming cost V 2 bases and J 1 base, with 7 bases left between them.

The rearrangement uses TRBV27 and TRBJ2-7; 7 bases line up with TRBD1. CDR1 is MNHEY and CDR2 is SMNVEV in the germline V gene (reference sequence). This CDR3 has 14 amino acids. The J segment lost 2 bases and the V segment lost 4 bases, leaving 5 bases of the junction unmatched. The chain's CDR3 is CASSSPGTAYEQYF. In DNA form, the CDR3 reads TGTGCCAGCAGTTCCCCCGGGACAGCCTACGAGCAGTACTTC.

DNA of the CDR3: TGTGCCAGCAGTTTCCCAGGGTCGGTGTCTTCCTACGAGCAGTACTTC. Translated, it gives CASSFPGSVSSYEQYF. The chain couples TRBV28 to TRBJ2-5, with D possibly matching TRBD1 (5 bases). The J call may be faulty, since TRBJ2-7 better matches the DNA end. The CDR3 has 16 residues. Germline CDR1 reads MDHEN; CDR2 reads SYDVKM.

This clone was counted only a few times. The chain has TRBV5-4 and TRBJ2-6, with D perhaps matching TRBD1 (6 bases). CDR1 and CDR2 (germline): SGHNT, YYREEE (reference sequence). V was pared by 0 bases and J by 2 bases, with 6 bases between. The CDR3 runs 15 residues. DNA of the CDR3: TGTGCCAGCAGCTTGGCAGGGGCTGGGGCCAACGTCCTGACTTTC. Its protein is CASSLAGAGANVLTF. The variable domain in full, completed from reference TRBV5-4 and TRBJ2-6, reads ETGVTQSPTHLIKTRGQQVTLRCSSQSGHNTVSWYQQALGQGPQFIFQYYREEENGRGNFPPRFSGLQFPNYSSELNVNALELDDSALYLCASSLAGAGANVLTFGAGSRLTVL.

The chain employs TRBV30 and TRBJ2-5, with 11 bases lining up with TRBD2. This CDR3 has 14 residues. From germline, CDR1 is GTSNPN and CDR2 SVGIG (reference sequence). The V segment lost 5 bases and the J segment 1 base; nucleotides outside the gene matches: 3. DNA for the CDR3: TGTGCCTGGGAGACTAGCGGGATCCAAGAGACCCAGTACTTC. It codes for CAWETSGIQETQYF.

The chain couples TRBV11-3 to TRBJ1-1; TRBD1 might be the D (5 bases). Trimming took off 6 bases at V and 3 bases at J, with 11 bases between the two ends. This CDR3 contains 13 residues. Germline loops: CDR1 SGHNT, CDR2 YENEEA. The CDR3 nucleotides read TGTGCCAGCAGATTGGGGCAGGACACTGAAGCTTTCTTT. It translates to CASRLGQDTEAFF.

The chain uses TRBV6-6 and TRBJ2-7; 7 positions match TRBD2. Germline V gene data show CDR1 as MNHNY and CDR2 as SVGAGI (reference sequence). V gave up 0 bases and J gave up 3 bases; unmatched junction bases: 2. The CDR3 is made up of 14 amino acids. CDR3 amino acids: CASSYSSGGYEQYF. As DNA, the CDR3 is TGTGCCAGCAGTTACTCGTCGGGAGGCTACGAGCAGTACTTC.

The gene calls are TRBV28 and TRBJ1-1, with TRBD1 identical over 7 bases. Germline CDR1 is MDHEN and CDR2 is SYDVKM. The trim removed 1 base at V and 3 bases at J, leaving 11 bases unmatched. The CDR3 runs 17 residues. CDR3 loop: CASSLLLNRQGDTEAFF. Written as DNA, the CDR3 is TGTGCCAGCAGTTTATTATTAAACCGACAGGGCGACACTGAAGCTTTCTTT.

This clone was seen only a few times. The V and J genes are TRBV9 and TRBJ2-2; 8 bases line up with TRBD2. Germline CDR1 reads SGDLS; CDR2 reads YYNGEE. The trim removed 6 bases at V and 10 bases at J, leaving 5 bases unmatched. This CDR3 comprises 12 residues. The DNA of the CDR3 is TGTGCCAGCAACCCGGGGGGGTCGGAGCTGTTTTTT. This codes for CASNPGGSELFF.

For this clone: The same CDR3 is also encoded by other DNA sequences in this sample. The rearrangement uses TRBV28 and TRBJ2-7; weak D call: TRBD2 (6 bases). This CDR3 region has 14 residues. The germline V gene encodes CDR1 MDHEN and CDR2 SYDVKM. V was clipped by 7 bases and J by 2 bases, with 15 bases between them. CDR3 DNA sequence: TGTGCCAGCACCCCCGGGGGAGAGGCCTACGAGCAGTACTTC. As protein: CASTPGGEAYEQYF.

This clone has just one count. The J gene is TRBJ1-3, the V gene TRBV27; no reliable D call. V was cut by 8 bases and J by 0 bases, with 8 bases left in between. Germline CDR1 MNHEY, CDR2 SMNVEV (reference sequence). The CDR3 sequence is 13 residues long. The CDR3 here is CASSSSSGNTIYF. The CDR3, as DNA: TGTGCCAGCTCCTCTTCCTCTGGAAACACCATATATTTT.

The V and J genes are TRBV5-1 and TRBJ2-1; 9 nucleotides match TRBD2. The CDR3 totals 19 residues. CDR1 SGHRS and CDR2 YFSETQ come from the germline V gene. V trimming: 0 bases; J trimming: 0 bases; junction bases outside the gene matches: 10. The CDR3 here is CASSLAGASGTSSYNEQFF. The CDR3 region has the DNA TGCGCCAGCAGCTTGGCCGGGGCTAGCGGGACCAGCTCCTACAATGAGCAGTTCTTC.

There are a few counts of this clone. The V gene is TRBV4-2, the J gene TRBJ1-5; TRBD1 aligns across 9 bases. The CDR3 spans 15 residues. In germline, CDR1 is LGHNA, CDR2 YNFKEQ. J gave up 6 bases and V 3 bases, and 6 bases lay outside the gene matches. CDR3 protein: CASSQEGTGTQPQHF. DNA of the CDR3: TGTGCCAGCAGCCAGGAGGGGACAGGGACTCAGCCCCAGCATTTT.

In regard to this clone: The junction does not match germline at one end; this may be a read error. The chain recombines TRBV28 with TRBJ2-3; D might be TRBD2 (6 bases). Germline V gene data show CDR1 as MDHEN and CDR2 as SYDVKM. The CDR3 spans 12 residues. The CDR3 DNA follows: TGTGCCAGCAGTTTGCAGGGACTGGAGAGGGATTTT. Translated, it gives CASSLQGLERDF.

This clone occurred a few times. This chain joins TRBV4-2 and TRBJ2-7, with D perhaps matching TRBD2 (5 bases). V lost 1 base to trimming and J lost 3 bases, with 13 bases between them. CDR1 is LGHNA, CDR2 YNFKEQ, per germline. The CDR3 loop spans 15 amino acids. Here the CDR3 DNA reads TGTGCCAGCAGCCAAGTTGGAGGTCGCATCTACGAGCAGTACTTC. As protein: CASSQVGGRIYEQYF.

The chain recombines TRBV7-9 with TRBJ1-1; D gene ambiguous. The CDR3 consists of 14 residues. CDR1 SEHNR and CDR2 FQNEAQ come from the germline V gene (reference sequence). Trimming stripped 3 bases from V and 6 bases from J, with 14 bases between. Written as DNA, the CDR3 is TGTGCCAGCAGCTTTAGGGAGGGTATGTCTGAAGCTTTCTTT. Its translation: CASSFREGMSEAFF. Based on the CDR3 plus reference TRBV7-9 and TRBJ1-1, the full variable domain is DTGVSQNPRHKITKRGQNVTFRCDPISEHNRLYWYRQTLGQGPEFLTYFQNEAQLEKSRLLSDRFSAERPKGSFSTLEIQRTEQGDSAMYLCASSFREGMSEAFFGQGTRLTVV.

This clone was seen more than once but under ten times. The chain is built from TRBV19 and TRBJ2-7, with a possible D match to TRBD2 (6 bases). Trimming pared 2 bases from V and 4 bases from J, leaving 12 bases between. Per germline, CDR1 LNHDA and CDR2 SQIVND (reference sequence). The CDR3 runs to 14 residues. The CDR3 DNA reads TGTGCCAGTAGTATAATGGGAGGCCCGTACGAGCAGTACTTC. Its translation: CASSIMGGPYEQYF.

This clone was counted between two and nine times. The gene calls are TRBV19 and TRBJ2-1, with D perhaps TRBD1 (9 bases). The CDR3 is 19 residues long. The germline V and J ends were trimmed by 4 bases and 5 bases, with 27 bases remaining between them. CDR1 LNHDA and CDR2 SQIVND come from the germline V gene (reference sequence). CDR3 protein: CASSSYRGRGGPGDNEQFF. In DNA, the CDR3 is TGTGCCAGTAGTAGTTACAGGGGGCGCGGGGGGCCTGGCGACAATGAGCAGTTCTTC.

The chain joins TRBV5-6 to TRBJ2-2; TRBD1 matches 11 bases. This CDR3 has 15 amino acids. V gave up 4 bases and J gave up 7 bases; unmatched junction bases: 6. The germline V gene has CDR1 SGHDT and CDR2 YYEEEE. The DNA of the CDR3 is TGTGCCAGCAGCCAGGACAGGGGGCTGCACGGGGAGCTGTTTTTT. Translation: CASSQDRGLHGELFF.

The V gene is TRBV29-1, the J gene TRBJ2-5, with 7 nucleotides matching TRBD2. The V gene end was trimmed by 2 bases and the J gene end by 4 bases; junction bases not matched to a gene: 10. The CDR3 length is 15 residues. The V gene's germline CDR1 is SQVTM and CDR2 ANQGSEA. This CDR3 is CSVEPPWGGVETQYF. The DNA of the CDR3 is TGCAGCGTTGAACCCCCATGGGGGGGGGTAGAGACCCAGTACTTC.

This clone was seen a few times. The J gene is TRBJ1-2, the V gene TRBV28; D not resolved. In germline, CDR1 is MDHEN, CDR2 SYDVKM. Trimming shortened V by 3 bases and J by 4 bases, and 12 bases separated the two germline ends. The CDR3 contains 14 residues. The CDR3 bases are TGTGCCAGCAGTTTTTATGGAGGGATCTATGGCTACACCTTC. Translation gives CASSFYGGIYGYTF.

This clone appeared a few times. The DNA of the CDR3 is TGTGCCAGCGTACCCCGGGACAGGGTGCAGCACGAGCAGTACTTC. Residues: CASVPRDRVQHEQYF. The rearrangement uses TRBV28 and TRBJ2-7; 9 bases match TRBD1. With 8 bases clipped from V and 5 bases from J, the junction kept 13 bases outside the gene matches. CDR3 length: 15 amino acids. Per the germline V gene, CDR1 is MDHEN and CDR2 is SYDVKM. Drawing the rest from reference TRBV28 and TRBJ2-7, the complete variable domain is DVKVTQSSRYLVKRTGEKVFLECVQDMDHENMFWYRQDPGLGLRLIYFSYDVKMKEKGDIPEGYSVSREKKERFSLILESASTNQTSMYLCASVPRDRVQHEQYFGPGTRLTVT.

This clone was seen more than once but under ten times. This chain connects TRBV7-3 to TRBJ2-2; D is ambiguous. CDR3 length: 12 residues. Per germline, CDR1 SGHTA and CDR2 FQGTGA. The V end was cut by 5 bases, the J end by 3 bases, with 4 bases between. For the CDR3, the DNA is TGTGCCAGCAGCCCATACACCGGGGAGCTGTTTTTT. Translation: CASSPYTGELFF.

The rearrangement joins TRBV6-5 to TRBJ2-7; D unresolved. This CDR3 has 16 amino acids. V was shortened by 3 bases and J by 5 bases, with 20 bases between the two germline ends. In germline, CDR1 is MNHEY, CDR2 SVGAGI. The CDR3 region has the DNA TGTGCCAGCAGTTATCGAATCGGCCTTCTCCTAGACGAGCAGTACTTC. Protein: CASSYRIGLLLDEQYF.

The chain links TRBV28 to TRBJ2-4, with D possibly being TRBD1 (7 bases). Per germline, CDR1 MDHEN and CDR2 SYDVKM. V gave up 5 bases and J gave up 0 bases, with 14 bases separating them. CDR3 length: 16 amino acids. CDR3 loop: CASSPRQGLAKNIQYF. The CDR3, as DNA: TGTGCCAGCAGTCCCAGACAGGGACTAGCCAAAAACATTCAGTACTTC.

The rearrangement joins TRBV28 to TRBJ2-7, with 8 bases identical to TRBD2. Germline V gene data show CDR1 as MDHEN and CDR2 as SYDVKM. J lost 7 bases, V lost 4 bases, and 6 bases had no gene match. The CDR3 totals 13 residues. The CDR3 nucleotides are TGTGCCAGCAGTTCCCCCGGGACTAGGGAGCAGTACTTC. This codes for CASSSPGTREQYF. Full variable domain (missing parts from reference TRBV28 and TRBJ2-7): DVKVTQSSRYLVKRTGEKVFLECVQDMDHENMFWYRQDPGLGLRLIYFSYDVKMKEKGDIPEGYSVSREKKERFSLILESASTNQTSMYLCASSSPGTREQYFGPGTRLTVT.